A single sample gave rise to the 9 T cell receptor beta chains below, sequenced in a study of PD-1 blockade in classical Hodgkin lymphoma. With no exception, relapse followed autologous stem cell transplantation in all patients, and brentuximab vedotin exposure varied. Repertoires were generated with immunoSEQ multiplex PCR, while TCRdb's copy carries only in-frame clones and drops some. Among 150,000 or so clones, approximately 80% were seen once, and the ten largest hold 7% to 9.5%. This specimen was peripheral blood mononuclear cells (PBMCs), taken before the second cycle of nivolumab. The receptor source for this set is a human donor with classical Hodgkin lymphoma.

The rearrangement uses TRBV6-4 and TRBJ2-3, with 7 bases that match TRBD2. V trimming: 3 bases; J trimming: 2 bases; junction bases outside the gene matches: 5. The CDR3 consists of 15 residues. Germline CDR1 is MRHNA and CDR2 is SNTAGT. CDR3 coding DNA: TGTGCCAGCAGTGATCGGGGAGGGGACACAGATACGCAGTATTTT. Translation: CASSDRGGDTDTQYF.

The chain joins TRBV28 to TRBJ2-6; D is undetermined. V lost 5 bases, J lost 0 bases, and 14 bases lay in between. Germline lookup yields CDR1 MDHEN and CDR2 SYDVKM. There are 17 residues in the CDR3. CDR3 region: CASSLMGRYSGANVLTF. The CDR3 DNA reads as TGTGCCAGCAGTCTCATGGGCCGCTACTCTGGGGCCAACGTCCTGACTTTC. Combining the CDR3 with reference TRBV28 and TRBJ2-6 gives the whole variable domain DVKVTQSSRYLVKRTGEKVFLECVQDMDHENMFWYRQDPGLGLRLIYFSYDVKMKEKGDIPEGYSVSREKKERFSLILESASTNQTSMYLCASSLMGRYSGANVLTFGAGSRLTVL.

The V gene is TRBV6-5, the J gene TRBJ2-3; 8 positions match TRBD2. This CDR3 has 14 amino acids. Germline CDR1 MNHEY, CDR2 SVGAGI. V lost 4 bases to trimming and J lost 1 base; unmatched junction nucleotides: 1. CDR3 nucleotides: TGTGCCAGCAGTTCAGCGGGGGGCACAGATACGCAGTATTTT. Translation: CASSSAGGTDTQYF.

This clone is a singleton in its sample. CDR3 loop: CASSPAGTGNTEAFF. DNA for the CDR3: TGTGCCAGCTCACCCGCGGGGACAGGGAACACTGAAGCTTTCTTT. The rearrangement joins TRBV18 to TRBJ1-1, with TRBD1 matching 8 bases. The CDR3 has 15 residues. Germline CDR1 reads KGHSH; CDR2 reads LQKENI. V gave up 3 bases and J gave up 1 base; unmatched junction bases: 4.

The CDR3 reads CASSAGQYYGYTF. The CDR3 DNA follows: TGCGCCAGCAGCGCCGGACAGTATTATGGCTACACCTTC. This chain joins TRBV5-1 and TRBJ1-2, with D maybe TRBD1 (6 bases). Germline V gene lookup returns CDR1 SGHRS and CDR2 YFSETQ. The V end was cut by 4 bases, the J end by 5 bases, with 12 bases between. The CDR3 length is 13 residues.

This chain joins TRBV7-8 and TRBJ1-2, with D possibly being TRBD1 (6 bases). CDR3 size: 16 residues. V dropped 1 base and J dropped 4 bases, with 16 bases sitting between them. CDR1 is SGHVS and CDR2 is FQNEAQ in the germline V gene. The CDR3 DNA follows: TGTGCCAGCAGCTTAGAGTCGGGGGGCTTAAGCTATGGCTACACCTTC. Translation gives CASSLESGGLSYGYTF.

The chain is built from TRBV11-2 and TRBJ1-2; D is unresolved. The CDR3 totals 13 residues. Trimming stripped 6 bases from V and 1 base from J, with 9 bases between. Per germline, CDR1 SGHAT and CDR2 FQNNGV. The CDR3 coding sequence is TGTGCCAGCAGAACCGTCGGTAACTATGGCTACACCTTC. Encoded protein: CASRTVGNYGYTF.

The V call is TRBV27, the J call TRBJ1-5; D unclear. Germline-derived CDR1 and CDR2 are MNHEY and SMNVEV (reference sequence). The CDR3 consists of 15 residues. V lost 3 bases and J 0 bases, leaving 9 bases between the germline ends. The CDR3 loop is CASSLGRFSNQPQHF. The CDR3 DNA sequence: TGTGCCAGCAGTTTGGGCAGGTTTAGCAATCAGCCCCAGCATTTT.

The rearrangement links TRBV12-5 to TRBJ2-7, with 10 bases aligning to TRBD1. Trimming removed 7 bases from V and 4 bases from J; junction bases left unmatched: 7. CDR1 and CDR2 (germline): LGHNT, FRNRAP. The CDR3 loop spans 14 amino acids. For the CDR3, the DNA is TGTGCTAGTGCCCCCGGGACAGGGGTGTACGAGCAGTACTTC. Encoded protein: CASAPGTGVYEQYF.